This TCR beta chain was recorded in a study of tumor-infiltrating lymphocytes in localized non-small cell lung cancer. For the study at large: The cohort mixed smokers and never-smokers, several histologies, and some post-neoadjuvant-chemotherapy samples. From each patient, both tumor and uninvolved lung, non-adjacent to tumor, were sampled.

V dropped 2 bases and J dropped 6 bases, with 10 bases sitting between them. Germline CDR1 and CDR2: SGHTA and FQGNSA. The CDR3 has 13 amino acids. Libraries were prepared by immunoSEQ multiplex PCR; TCRdb keeps only in-frame clonotypes and omits some of them. The sample carries thousands of clones, just under 75% recorded once. Notes on the study in general: TCR sequencing covered a subset of patients with enough tissue.

In this sample, this clone turned up once. What it binds is unknown. The chain couples TRBV7-2 to TRBJ1-2; tentative D call: TRBD1 (5 bases). Specimen: lung tumor tissue. This clonotype was sampled from a human donor with non-small cell lung cancer. This CDR3 reads CASSLSREDGYTF. CDR3 nucleotide sequence: TGTGCCAGCAGCTTATCCAGGGAGGATGGCTACACCTTC.